These 29 T cell receptor beta chains originate from one sample sequenced in a study of OX40 agonist ivuxolimab in advanced cancers. The method was immunoSEQ multiplex PCR; TCRdb's version includes in-frame clones alone and lacks a portion of them. This sample has some 48,000 clones, with roughly 86% found just once. The material was CD4+ or CD8+ T cells sorted from blood, obtained in a trial of the OX40 agonist ivuxolimab. Receptors originate from an adult with an advanced solid tumor such as melanoma, head and neck, liver or kidney cancer.

The J gene is TRBJ1-3, the V gene TRBV2; D remains ambiguous. Germline values: CDR1 SNHLY, CDR2 FYNNEI. V gave up 6 bases and J gave up 3 bases, with 12 bases separating them. The CDR3 totals 14 residues. The CDR3 here is CASRDQFNGNTIYF. The CDR3 DNA reads TGTGCCAGCAGGGACCAGTTCAATGGAAACACCATATATTTT.

J is TRBJ1-2 and V is TRBV6-1; D is unclear. Trimming took 7 bases from V and 1 from J, leaving 10 bases between them. Germline V gene lookup returns CDR1 MNHNS and CDR2 SASEGT. The CDR3 loop spans 13 amino acids. The CDR3 bases are TGTGCCAGCATCATCACGGGTAACTATGGCTACACCTTC. Residues: CASIITGNYGYTF.

As regards this clone: Other DNA sequences from this sample encode an identical CDR3 as well. The chain combines TRBV19 with TRBJ1-4; D gene ambiguous. This CDR3 is built from 14 residues. The V and J ends lost 2 bases and 0 bases respectively, with 4 bases between them. Germline V gives CDR1 LNHDA, CDR2 SQIVND (reference sequence). The DNA of the CDR3 is TGTGCCAGTAGTATAACCTCAACTAATGAAAAACTGTTTTTT. As protein: CASSITSTNEKLFF.

The chain carries TRBV15 and TRBJ1-5; D is unclear. This CDR3 comprises 15 residues. Germline CDR1 reads LNHNV; CDR2 reads YYDKDF (reference sequence). Trimming pared 0 bases from V and 2 bases from J, leaving 8 bases between. This CDR3 reads CATSRERQGNQPQHF. DNA for the CDR3: TGTGCCACCAGCAGAGAAAGGCAGGGCAATCAGCCCCAGCATTTT.

A word on this clone: One end of the junction is discordant with germline, which a read error may explain. V is TRBV7-6 and J is TRBJ2-7, with TRBD1 identical over 7 bases. Germline V gene sequence: CDR1 SGHVS, CDR2 FNYEAQ. The CDR3 runs to 13 residues. The CDR3 is CASSFPSDRVQDF. The CDR3 nucleotides are TGTGCCAGCAGCTTCCCCTCCGACAGGGTACAGGACTTC.

V usage is TRBV7-2 and J usage is TRBJ2-7; D is perhaps TRBD2 (6 bases). This CDR3 region has 13 residues. Germline V gene data show CDR1 as SGHTA and CDR2 as FQGNSA. The V gene lost 0 bases and the J gene lost 4 bases, with 7 bases spanning the gap. CDR3 loop: CASSLAEGYEQYF. Written as DNA, the CDR3 is TGTGCCAGCAGCTTAGCGGAGGGGTACGAGCAGTACTTC.

The V and J genes are TRBV6-5 and TRBJ1-4; D call uncertain. This CDR3 has 15 residues. Trimming took 4 bases from V and 0 from J, leaving 9 bases between them. From germline, CDR1 is MNHEY and CDR2 SVGAGI. The CDR3 here is CASSSSFATNEKLFF. In DNA, the CDR3 is TGTGCCAGCAGTTCCAGTTTTGCAACTAATGAAAAACTGTTTTTT.

This sequence joins TRBV19 and TRBJ1-2, with TRBD1 matching over 8 bases. CDR3 length equals 15 residues. Germline-derived CDR1 and CDR2 are LNHDA and SQIVND (reference sequence). After removal of 10 bases from V and 7 bases from J, the junction contained 17 bases not matched to a gene. The CDR3 coding sequence is TGTGCCACTAGCACCGCCAGGGGGCGGGCCGGTGGCTACACCTTC. This encodes CATSTARGRAGGYTF.

This clone was picked up a small number of times. This sequence joins TRBV6-1 and TRBJ2-1, with D possibly TRBD1 on 6 matching bases. Germline loops: CDR1 MNHNS, CDR2 SASEGT. This CDR3 region has 13 residues. V shed 7 bases and J shed 4 bases, with 11 bases lying between them. The CDR3 loop is CASMVQGYNEQFF. CDR3 in DNA: TGTGCCAGCATGGTCCAGGGGTACAATGAGCAGTTCTTC.

The J gene is TRBJ2-3, the V gene TRBV25-1; D is uncertain. The CDR3 totals 14 residues. Germline values: CDR1 MGHDK, CDR2 SYGVNS. V was cut by 0 bases and J by 6 bases, with 10 bases left in between. The DNA of the CDR3 is TGTGCCAGCAGTGAATATAAAGTAGCTGATACGCAGTATTTT. This encodes CASSEYKVADTQYF.

J is TRBJ2-5 and V is TRBV18; 7 nucleotides line up with TRBD1. V was clipped by 8 bases and J by 4 bases; unmatched bases: 7. CDR1 and CDR2 from the germline V gene are KGHSH and LQKENI. The CDR3 totals 13 residues. This CDR3 is CASEQGSIETQYF. Here the CDR3 DNA reads TGTGCCAGCGAACAGGGGTCAATAGAGACCCAGTACTTC.

The chain employs TRBV19 and TRBJ1-5, with D unclear. Germline V CDR1 and CDR2: LNHDA, SQIVND (reference sequence). Deletions cut 6 bases from V and 2 bases from J, with 5 bases between. CDR3 length: 12 amino acids. CDR3 region: CASRDGNQPQHF. The CDR3 DNA reads TGTGCCAGTAGGGACGGCAATCAGCCCCAGCATTTT.

The V gene is TRBV7-2, the J gene TRBJ2-7; no definite D call. Germline CDR1 is SGHTA and CDR2 is FQGNSA. The CDR3 sequence is 15 residues long. V was clipped by 1 base and J by 3 bases, with 13 bases between them. The CDR3 here is CASSLDRVVSYEQYF. The CDR3 bases are TGTGCCAGCAGCTTAGATCGCGTAGTAAGCTACGAGCAGTACTTC. The full variable domain, completed using reference TRBV7-2 and TRBJ2-7, is GAGVSQSPSNKVTEKGKDVELRCDPISGHTALYWYRQSLGQGLEFLIYFQGNSAPDKSGLPSDRFSAERTGGSVSTLTIQRTQQEDSAVYLCASSLDRVVSYEQYFGPGTRLTVT.

The chain couples TRBV6-6 to TRBJ1-4; 7 bases agree with TRBD1. The CDR3 contains 13 residues. The trim removed 5 bases at V and 8 bases at J, leaving 5 bases unmatched. Germline assignment: CDR1 MNHNY and CDR2 SVGAGI (reference sequence). The CDR3 reads CASSLIRGEKLFF. The CDR3 bases are TGTGCCAGCAGTCTCATCAGGGGGGAAAAACTGTTTTTT.

This chain joins TRBV6-6 and TRBJ1-1; possible D gene TRBD1, 5 bases. V shed 5 bases and J shed 5 bases, with 18 bases lying between them. CDR1 and CDR2 (germline): MNHNY, SVGAGI (reference sequence). CDR3 length: 15 amino acids. The CDR3 spells CASSQYSTVPTEAFF. Written as DNA, the CDR3 is TGTGCCAGCAGTCAATATTCGACAGTCCCGACTGAAGCTTTCTTT.

The rearrangement links TRBV1 to TRBJ2-3; TRBD1 is the table's D call and was not checked against the DNA. TRBV1 is described as a pseudogene. The CDR3 runs 19 residues. CDR3 sequence: CTSSHGTGDTSGCTDTQYF. Written as DNA, the CDR3 is TGCACCAGCAGCCACGGGACAGGGGATACTAGCGGATGCACAGATACGCAGTATTTT.

CDR3: CASSEGFIDSLSSNQPQHF. CDR3 coding DNA: TGCGCCAGCAGTGAGGGCTTTATAGACAGCTTGTCTAGCAATCAGCCCCAGCATTTT. This chain connects TRBV10-1 to TRBJ1-5; tentative D call: TRBD1 (5 bases). The germline V gene has CDR1 WNHNN and CDR2 SYGVQD (reference sequence). The V and J ends lost 2 bases and 0 bases respectively, with 20 bases between them. This CDR3 has 19 residues.

This sequence joins TRBV19 and TRBJ2-2; possible D gene TRBD1, 6 bases. The V end lost 5 bases, the J end lost 0 bases, and 16 bases lay between the germline ends. Looked up from germline, CDR1 is LNHDA and CDR2 is SQIVND (reference sequence). This CDR3 contains 17 residues. The CDR3 sequence is CASSPNTQGPNTGELFF. DNA of the CDR3: TGTGCCAGTAGTCCCAATACTCAGGGGCCGAACACCGGGGAGCTGTTTTTT.

The chain carries TRBV11-2 and TRBJ1-3; D remains unclear. This CDR3 region has 15 residues. V was cut by 2 bases and J by 4 bases, with 12 bases left in between. CDR1 SGHAT and CDR2 FQNNGV come from the germline V gene. The CDR3 sequence: CASSLIGPPGNTIYF. In DNA form, the CDR3 reads TGTGCCAGCAGCTTAATAGGTCCACCCGGAAACACCATATATTTT.

This clone was detected only once. The chain is built from TRBV2 and TRBJ2-1; 11 positions agree with TRBD2. Germline-derived CDR1 and CDR2 are SNHLY and FYNNEI. The CDR3 has 18 amino acids. The trim removed 4 bases at V and 0 bases at J, leaving 8 bases unmatched. CDR3 sequence (DNA): TGTGCCAGCAGTGCCCTAGGGACTAGCGGTAGCTCCTACAATGAGCAGTTCTTC. Amino acid sequence: CASSALGTSGSSYNEQFF.

V is TRBV18 and J is TRBJ1-1; 8 positions agree with TRBD1. CDR1 is KGHSH and CDR2 is LQKENI in the germline V gene. This CDR3 spans 16 amino acids. The trim removed 5 bases at V and 2 bases at J, leaving 10 bases unmatched. In DNA, the CDR3 is TGTGCCAGCTCATCAAATCCGACAGGGGTAAACACTGAAGCTTTCTTT. This translates into CASSSNPTGVNTEAFF.

V and J are TRBV27 and TRBJ1-2, with D perhaps matching TRBD1 (6 bases). The length of the CDR3 is 13 residues. The V and J ends lost 8 bases and 6 bases respectively, with 16 bases between them. Germline V gives CDR1 MNHEY, CDR2 SMNVEV (reference sequence). CDR3 sequence (DNA): TGTGCCAGCGCGTTCAGGGGTATGAATGGCTACACCTTC. Protein sequence: CASAFRGMNGYTF.

The chain combines TRBV7-9 with TRBJ1-5; 7 bases map to TRBD1. The CDR3 consists of 17 residues. J lost 0 bases, V lost 5 bases, and 10 bases had no gene match. CDR1 is SEHNR, CDR2 FQNEAQ, per germline (reference sequence). As DNA, the CDR3 is TGTGCCAGCAGCCGCTCGACAGGGAAAAATAGCAATCAGCCCCAGCATTTT. The encoded protein is CASSRSTGKNSNQPQHF.

The chain uses TRBV19 and TRBJ1-1; TRBD1 matches 7 bases. V was pared by 3 bases and J by 1 base, with 8 bases of the junction left unmatched. This CDR3 has 16 residues. Germline assignment: CDR1 LNHDA and CDR2 SQIVND (reference sequence). This CDR3 is CASSMATGRGNTEAFF. The CDR3 coding sequence is TGTGCCAGTAGTATGGCGACAGGGCGGGGGAACACTGAAGCTTTCTTT.

A single count supports this clone. V and J are TRBV18 and TRBJ2-5, with D possibly being TRBD2 (5 bases). There are 14 residues in the CDR3. CDR1 is KGHSH and CDR2 is LQKENI in the germline V gene. Deletions cut 2 bases from V and 0 bases from J, with 7 bases between. CDR3 protein: CASSPGGHQETQYF. The CDR3 nucleotides are TGTGCCAGCTCACCAGGAGGACACCAAGAGACCCAGTACTTC.

The chain is built from TRBV25-1 and TRBJ1-2; D may be TRBD1 (5 bases). V gave up 7 bases and J gave up 2 bases, with 14 bases separating them. The CDR3 is 14 residues long. From germline, CDR1 is MGHDK and CDR2 SYGVNS. CDR3 nucleotide sequence: TGTGCCAGCAAACCCACGGGGGGGAACTATGGCTACACCTTC. This gives the protein CASKPTGGNYGYTF.

This clone is medium-sized by share. This chain joins TRBV27 and TRBJ1-2; perhaps TRBD1 as D (6 bases). The CDR3 covers 14 residues. V gave up 3 bases and J gave up 5 bases, with 13 bases separating them. Germline CDR1 is MNHEY and CDR2 is SMNVEV (reference sequence). The CDR3 is CASSFVQGGYGYTF. In DNA form, the CDR3 reads TGTGCCAGCAGTTTTGTACAGGGTGGGTATGGCTACACCTTC.

The chain carries TRBV6-1 and TRBJ1-3; no firm D call. Trimming took 1 base from V and 7 from J, leaving 8 bases between them. Germline-derived CDR1 and CDR2 are MNHNS and SASEGT. CDR3 length: 13 amino acids. The CDR3: CASSEGGFNTIYF. In nucleotides, the CDR3 is TGTGCCAGCAGTGAAGGAGGATTCAACACCATATATTTT.

J is TRBJ1-3 and V is TRBV29-1, with D unresolved. CDR1 is SQVTM and CDR2 is ANQGSEA in the germline V gene. The V gene lost 0 bases and the J gene lost 4 bases, with 10 bases spanning the gap. This CDR3 region has 14 residues. The CDR3 nucleotides are TGCAGCGTTGAAGATCGAGTGGCGGGAAACACCATATATTTT. Encoded protein: CSVEDRVAGNTIYF.